This T cell receptor beta chain was retrieved from a study of T cell repertoires in cytomegalovirus infection. On the study more broadly: Public TCR beta signatures were indicative of both CMV infection and a matching HLA type.

In regard to this clonotype: Its antigen is not known.

Each CDR3 protein gets one entry after TCRdb re-called the reads with MiXCR. Here the sample spans about 570,000 distinct CDR3 sequences, 35% to 50% being singletons. General observations from the study: Ex vivo, HLA-C-restricted CMV-specific TCR beta clonotypes prevailed over the rest of the response.

The material sequenced was cultured PBMCs, taken from culture after CMV antigen stimulation. The TCR sequence derives from a human donor in good health (CMV status not recorded). Some clones in this sample may be carry-over from other donors' samples.

This chain's CDR3 is CASSNRGYLYEQYF. The CDR3 DNA reads TGTGCCAGCAGCAACAGGGGCTACCTCTACGAGCAGTACTTC. The chain carries TRBV6-1 and TRBJ2-7, with 7 positions matching TRBD1. Germline V gene sequence: CDR1 MNHNS, CDR2 SASEGT. V was pared by 6 bases and J by 3 bases, with 8 bases of the junction left unmatched. CDR3 length: 14 amino acids.